The clone carrying this T cell receptor beta chain was found many times. Its antigen is as yet unknown. These data belong to a study of identical twins. General study points: Clonotypes of the beta chain that were abundant in cord blood carried fewer insertions (memory repertoires showed none).

Template switching (which added a universal primer site) was used, and cDNA carried unique molecular identifiers. MiXCR, applied by TCRdb to the 5' RACE reads, yields one record per CDR3 protein. The table lists about 220,000 distinct CDR3 sequences, 5.5% to 7.5% of them singletons. The data were also submitted as part of a second study, on T cells expressing NK-cell markers. That work contributes: There were seven HCMV-seropositive donors and one seronegative donor among the eight sequenced.

The TCR sequence derives from a young woman in good health. The sample consisted of CD8+ T cells sorted from blood.

The CDR3 protein is CASSQCRAKITDTQYF. In nucleotides, the CDR3 is TGTGCCAGCAGCCAATGCAGGGCGAAGATCACAGATACGCAGTATTTT. The chain couples TRBV3-1 to TRBJ2-3, with D possibly matching TRBD1 (5 bases). The germline V and J ends were trimmed by 2 bases and 2 bases, with 14 bases remaining between them. Per the germline V gene, CDR1 is LGHDT and CDR2 is YNNKEL (reference sequence). The CDR3 is 16 residues long.